Presented here are 9 T cell receptor beta chains from one specimen sequenced in a study of cytomegalovirus exposure and HLA in healthy donors. The PCR was carried out with 60 Vbeta primers and 13 Jbeta primers. Sequencing was performed with immunoSEQ multiplex PCR; in TCRdb, only in-frame clones are kept and a portion is missing. The repertoire holds approximately 210,000 clones, with 85% to 90% as singletons. Sequenced input: PBMCs. These receptors originate from a woman aged 18-29 years in good health and CMV-seronegative.

In its sample, this clone was seen once. The J gene is TRBJ2-1, the V gene TRBV11-3; 7 nucleotides line up with TRBD1. CDR1 is SGHNT and CDR2 is YENEEA in the germline V gene. The CDR3 covers 15 residues. Losses at the gene ends were 5 bases for V and 2 bases for J; bases not matched to a gene: 6. The DNA for the CDR3 is TGTGCCAGCAGCCTCAGGACAGGCCCCTACAATGAGCAGTTCTTC. As protein: CASSLRTGPYNEQFF.

The V and J genes are TRBV13 and TRBJ2-4, with 14 nucleotides matching TRBD2. Germline assignment: CDR1 PRHDT and CDR2 FYEKMQ (reference sequence). This CDR3 has 22 amino acids. V shed 3 bases, J shed 6 bases, and the junction held 22 bases outside the gene matches. The CDR3: CASSFGTPGLAGAPHGRNIQYF. For the CDR3, the DNA is TGTGCCAGCAGCTTTGGGACCCCGGGACTAGCGGGAGCCCCCCACGGGAGAAACATTCAGTACTTC. The whole variable domain, remainder taken from reference TRBV13 and TRBJ2-4, is AAGVIQSPRHLIKEKRETATLKCYPIPRHDTVYWYQQGPGQDPQFLISFYEKMQSDKGSIPDRFSAQQFSDYHSELNMSSLELGDSALYFCASSFGTPGLAGAPHGRNIQYFGAGTRLSVL.

This clone was seen only once. The genes are TRBV5-6 and TRBJ1-5; no reliable D call. The V gene lost 4 bases and the J gene lost 5 bases, with 10 bases spanning the gap. Looked up from germline, CDR1 is SGHDT and CDR2 is YYEEEE. There are 13 residues in the CDR3. CDR3 sequence (DNA): TGTGCCAGCAGCCTGACCGGGGATCAGCCCCAGCATTTT. Translation gives CASSLTGDQPQHF. The full variable domain, with the rest looked up from reference TRBV5-6 and TRBJ1-5, is DAGVTQSPTHLIKTRGQQVTLRCSPKSGHDTVSWYQQALGQGPQFIFQYYEEEERQRGNFPDRFSGHQFPNYSSELNVNALLLGDSALYLCASSLTGDQPQHFGDGTRLSIL.

This clone was detected a few times. The V gene is TRBV5-1, the J gene TRBJ1-1; TRBD1 is a possible D gene (5 bases). There are 13 residues in the CDR3. Trimming cost V 5 bases and J 8 bases, with 16 bases left between them. Per the germline V gene, CDR1 is SGHRS and CDR2 is YFSETQ. The CDR3: CASRVGSGGEAFF. CDR3 DNA sequence: TGCGCCAGCAGGGTAGGATCCGGGGGGGAAGCTTTCTTT.

The gene calls are TRBV7-9 and TRBJ2-5; 8 bases are shared with TRBD1. The DNA end is more similar to TRBJ2-7, so the J call may be wrong. The CDR3 is 13 residues long. CDR1 is SEHNR and CDR2 is FQNEAQ in the germline V gene (reference sequence). CDR3 amino acids: CASSEGQVYEQYF. CDR3 sequence (DNA): TGTGCCAGCAGCGAGGGACAGGTCTACGAGCAGTACTTC.

V gene TRBV10-3 combines with J gene TRBJ1-5; 7 bases agree with TRBD1. CDR3 length: 16 amino acids. Germline CDR1 is ENHRY and CDR2 is SYGVKD. Unmatched junction bases numbered 5, after V lost 0 bases and J lost 3 bases. CDR3 bases: TGTGCCATCAGTGAGTCGCTAGGGGGCTCCAATCAGCCCCAGCATTTT. It codes for CAISESLGGSNQPQHF.

V gene TRBV25-1 combines with J gene TRBJ2-1; D perhaps matches TRBD1 (5 bases). The CDR3 contains 16 residues. In germline, CDR1 is MGHDK, CDR2 SYGVNS. The V gene lost 6 bases and the J gene lost 0 bases, with 15 bases spanning the gap. This CDR3 reads CASSRTGGSSYNEQFF. Written as DNA, the CDR3 is TGTGCCAGCAGCAGAACAGGCGGAAGCTCCTACAATGAGCAGTTCTTC.

CDR3 DNA: TGTGCCAGCAGTTTTGAGGAGACCCAGTACTTC. The encoded protein is CASSFEETQYF. The V and J genes are TRBV28 and TRBJ2-5; no clear D gene. The V end was cut by 3 bases, the J end by 5 bases, with 4 bases between. The CDR3 runs 11 residues. Per germline, CDR1 MDHEN and CDR2 SYDVKM. The full variable domain, in which reference TRBV28 and TRBJ2-5 provide the parts outside the CDR3, is DVKVTQSSRYLVKRTGEKVFLECVQDMDHENMFWYRQDPGLGLRLIYFSYDVKMKEKGDIPEGYSVSREKKERFSLILESASTNQTSMYLCASSFEETQYFGPGTRLLVL.

Regarding this clone: Other DNA sequences in the same sample also yield this CDR3. This chain links TRBV19 with TRBJ2-5, with 8 nucleotides matching TRBD1. J lost 2 bases, V lost 6 bases, and 2 bases had no gene match. The CDR3 runs 13 residues. Germline-derived CDR1 and CDR2 are LNHDA and SQIVND (reference sequence). The CDR3 nucleotides read TGTGCCAGTAGCGGACAGGGACAAGAGACCCAGTACTTC. It is translated as CASSGQGQETQYF. Full variable domain (rest looked up from reference TRBV19 and TRBJ2-5): DGGITQSPKYLFRKEGQNVTLSCEQNLNHDAMYWYRQDPGQGLRLIYYSQIVNDFQKGDIAEGYSVSREKKESFPLTVTSAQKNPTAFYLCASSGQGQETQYFGPGTRLLVL.